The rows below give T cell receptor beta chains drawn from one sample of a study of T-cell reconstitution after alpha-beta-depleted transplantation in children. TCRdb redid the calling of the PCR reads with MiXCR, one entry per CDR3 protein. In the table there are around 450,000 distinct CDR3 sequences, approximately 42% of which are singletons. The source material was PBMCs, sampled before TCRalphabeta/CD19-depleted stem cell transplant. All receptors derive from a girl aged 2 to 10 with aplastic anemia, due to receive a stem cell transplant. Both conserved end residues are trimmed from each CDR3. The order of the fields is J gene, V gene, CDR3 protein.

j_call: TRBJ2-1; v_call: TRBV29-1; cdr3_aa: SSGVNEQF
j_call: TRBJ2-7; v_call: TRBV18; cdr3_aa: ASSPPGGGRSHEQY
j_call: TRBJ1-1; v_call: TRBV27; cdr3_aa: ASSITGNTEAF
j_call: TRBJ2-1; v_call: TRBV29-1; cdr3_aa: SVDLAGGNEQF
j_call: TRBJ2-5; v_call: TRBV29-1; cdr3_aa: SGTGGFQETQY
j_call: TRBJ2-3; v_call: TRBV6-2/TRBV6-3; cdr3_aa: ASSYNSFTDTQY
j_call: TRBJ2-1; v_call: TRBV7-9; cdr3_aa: ASSRLASGYNEQF
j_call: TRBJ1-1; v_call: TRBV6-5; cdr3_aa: ASSYRQGEGAF
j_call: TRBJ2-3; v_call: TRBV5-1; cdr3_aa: ASSTVSSTDTQY
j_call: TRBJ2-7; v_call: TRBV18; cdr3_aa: ASSPGAVSYEQY
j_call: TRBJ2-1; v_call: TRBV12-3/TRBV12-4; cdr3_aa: ASRQRGSSGSRSYNEQF
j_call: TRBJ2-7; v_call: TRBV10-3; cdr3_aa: AISETTSGNYEQY
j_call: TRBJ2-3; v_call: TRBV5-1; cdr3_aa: ASSLLSTDTQY
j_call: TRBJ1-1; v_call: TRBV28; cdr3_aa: ASRVRQGAIGGNTEAF
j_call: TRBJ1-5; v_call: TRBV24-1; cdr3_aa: ATSEGQRGNQPQH
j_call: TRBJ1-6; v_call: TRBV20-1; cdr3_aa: SARGTEASPLH
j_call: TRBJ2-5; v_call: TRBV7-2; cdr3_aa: ASSLALTSGRAGGTQY
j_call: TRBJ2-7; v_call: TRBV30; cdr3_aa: AWSVGTGYEQY
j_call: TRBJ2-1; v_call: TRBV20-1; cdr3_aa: SASTGVGREQF
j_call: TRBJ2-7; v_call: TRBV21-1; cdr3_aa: ASSKAVATYEQY
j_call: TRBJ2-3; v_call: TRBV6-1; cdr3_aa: ASSGLTSGGSTDTQY
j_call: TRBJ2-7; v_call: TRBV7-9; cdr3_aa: ASSLASTSYEQY
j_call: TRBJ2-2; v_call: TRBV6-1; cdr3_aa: ASSRGSAGASNTGELF
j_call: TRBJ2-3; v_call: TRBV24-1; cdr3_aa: ATSDLIGQGTDTQY
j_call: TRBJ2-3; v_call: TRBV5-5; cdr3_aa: ASSLEGTSGSNTQY
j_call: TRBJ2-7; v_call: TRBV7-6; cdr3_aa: ASSLVPGPTSYEQY
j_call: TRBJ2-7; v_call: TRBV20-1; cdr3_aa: SAQDVSYEQY
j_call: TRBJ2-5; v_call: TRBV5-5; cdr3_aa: ASAGGGNQETQY
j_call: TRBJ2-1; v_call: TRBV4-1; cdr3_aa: ASSQDVQGNEQF
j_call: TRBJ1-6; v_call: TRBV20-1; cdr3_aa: SARVPGNSPLH
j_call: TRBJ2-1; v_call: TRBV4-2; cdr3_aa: ASSQDNRGEQF
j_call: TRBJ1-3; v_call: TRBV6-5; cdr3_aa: ASSYSKHSNSGNTIY
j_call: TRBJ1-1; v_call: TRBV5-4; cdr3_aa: ASSPGQGSMGTEAF
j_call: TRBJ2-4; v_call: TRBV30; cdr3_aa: AWSPGGGEIQY
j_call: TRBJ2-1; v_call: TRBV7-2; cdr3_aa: ASSPGTSGVNEQF
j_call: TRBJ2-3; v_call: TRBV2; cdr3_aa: ASSAGPPTSVDTQY